These T cell receptor beta chains were read from a single sample in a study of spatial heterogeneity in lung cancer. One entry per CDR3 protein results from TCRdb running MiXCR on the 5' RACE reads. The sample carries around 48,000 distinct CDR3 sequences, about 5.8% recorded once. The material sequenced was PBMCs, taken at surgery. Receptor source: a male donor with early-stage non-small cell lung cancer. The conserved cysteine and the conserved F or W are not part of the CDR3 here.

CDR3: ASSLGNSGRRSYEQY
V: TRBV7-2
length: 15

CDR3: ASSYHGSYGYT
V: TRBV6-5
length: 11

CDR3: ASSLDGQGISTEAF
V: TRBV5-1
length: 14

CDR3: ASRRRAELAENIQY
V: TRBV5-6
length: 14

CDR3: SANSLAGASDTQY
V: TRBV20-1
length: 13

CDR3: ASTTSPGGLTEAF
V: TRBV5-1
length: 13

CDR3: SVEGLHEQY
V: TRBV29-1
length: 9

CDR3: SVFGQGPTDTQY
V: TRBV29-1
length: 12

CDR3: ASSPPGSGGETQY
V: TRBV11-2
length: 13

CDR3: SARDWGRSYGYT
V: TRBV20-1
length: 12

CDR3: ASSSGLGNTEAF
V: TRBV7-9
length: 12

CDR3: ASSLSGSPDTQY
V: TRBV6-5
length: 12

CDR3: SARDRGHGSNEQF
V: TRBV20-1
length: 13

CDR3: ASSVGTSGSDTQY
V: TRBV9
length: 13

CDR3: ASSLSGTEAF
V: TRBV28
length: 10

CDR3: ASSPREGEQF
V: TRBV7-3
length: 10

CDR3: ASVLNTEAF
V: TRBV27
length: 9

CDR3: ASSVPPNGNEQY
V: TRBV9
length: 12

CDR3: ASSVEATLSYEQY
V: TRBV9
length: 13

CDR3: ASSGDGNLSYEQY
V: TRBV2
length: 13

CDR3: ASSVAGGGYEQY
V: TRBV2
length: 12

CDR3: SATDGNTGELF
V: TRBV20-1
length: 11

CDR3: ASSRERTANTGELF
V: TRBV7-8
length: 14

CDR3: ASSEGGRDAVEQY
V: TRBV11-2
length: 13

CDR3: ASSIALAISYEQY
V: TRBV19
length: 13

CDR3: ASSVEWRAYNEQF
V: TRBV9
length: 13

CDR3: ASSPTETPLF
V: TRBV6-2/TRBV6-3
length: 10

CDR3: ASSLGSSPNLETQY
V: TRBV5-1
length: 14

CDR3: SARAPPAEDTGELF
V: TRBV20-1
length: 14

CDR3: ASSGQSTDTQY
V: TRBV6-2/TRBV6-3
length: 11

CDR3: ASSLDSSRSYEQY
V: TRBV7-2
length: 13

CDR3: SASSAGGPSTDTQY
V: TRBV20-1
length: 14